This T cell receptor (beta chain) derives from a study of T-cell reconstitution after alpha-beta-depleted transplantation in children. For TCRbeta, the library was prepared with unique molecular identifiers. TCRdb reprocessed the PCR reads via MiXCR and lists one record per CDR3 protein. Of approximately 270,000 distinct CDR3 sequences in the sample, about 24% were seen once. This clonotype was counted only a few times. What it recognizes is unknown. Study-wide results and caveats: Several hundred expanded graft clones reportedly were the source of alpha-beta T cells about two months after transplant. Newly generated T cells supplied most T-cell counts and diversity one year post-transplant. Some patients showed high day-60 TCRbeta diversity, which derived from surviving recipient T cells and thymic progenitors.

Looked up from germline, CDR1 is MDHEN and CDR2 is SYDVKM. This CDR3 spans 17 amino acids. The ends were cut back, 4 bases at V and 5 bases at J, with 22 bases in the middle. This chain joins TRBV28 and TRBJ2-3; the D is unclear. This sequence was found in a female patient between 2 and 15 years old who had a stem cell transplant for congenital amegakaryocytic thrombocytopenia, so the T cells may come from the graft donor. The specimen was PBMCs, mostly from graft donor cells, collected 360 days after TCRalphabeta/CD19-depleted stem cell transplant. CDR3 sequence: CASSSTLGSNPGDTQYF. Written as DNA, the CDR3 is TGTGCCAGCAGTTCTACATTGGGGTCGAACCCGGGAGATACGCAGTATTTT.